The rows below give T cell receptor beta chains drawn from one sample of a study of OX40 agonist ivuxolimab in advanced cancers. The table came from immunoSEQ multiplex PCR; TCRdb's copy has only in-frame clones and leaves some out. The sample carries 45,000 to 55,000 clones, around 88% recorded once. The sequencing used CD4+ or CD8+ T cells sorted from blood, collected in a trial of the OX40 agonist ivuxolimab. The receptors stem from an adult with an advanced solid tumor such as melanoma, head and neck, liver or kidney cancer. Both conserved end residues are part of each CDR3. A D gene is named only where the DNA matches it firmly. Where a row states a size, it is once, few, many or the class of an expanded clone; other rows omit it.

J	D	V	size	DNA	CDR3
TRBJ2-6	-	TRBV28	-	TGTGCCAGCAGTACACAGGGTCGAGCTGGGGCCAACGTCCTGACTTTC	CASSTQGRAGANVLTF
TRBJ2-2	-	TRBV28	-	TGTGCCGGGACCGCAGCGAACACCGGGGAGCTGTTTTTT	CAGTAANTGELFF
TRBJ1-5	TRBD1	TRBV19	-	TGTGCCAGTAGTACGGGACAGGGAAGGGGTAGCAATCAGCCCCAGCATTTT	CASSTGQGRGSNQPQHF
TRBJ1-4	TRBD1	TRBV7-9	-	TGTGCCAGCAGCTTACAGGGGGCGTATGAAAAACTGTTTTTT	CASSLQGAYEKLFF
TRBJ1-6	-	TRBV2	-	TGTGCCAGCAGTGAATGGGTCAGAAATTCACCCCTCCACTTT	CASSEWVRNSPLHF
TRBJ1-1	-	TRBV19	-	TGTGCCAGTAGTAACCTACGTAAGAACACTGAAGCTTTCTTT	CASSNLRKNTEAFF
TRBJ2-2	-	TRBV29-1	-	TGCAGCGTTGAAGATGGGAACTACCCGAACACCGGGGAGCTGTTTTTT	CSVEDGNYPNTGELFF
TRBJ2-5	-	TRBV12-5	-	TGTGCTAGTGGTTTGCGCCTTTGGGGGAGTAACCTTTCGGAGACCCAGTACTTC	CASGLRLWGSNLSETQYF
TRBJ2-1	-	TRBV5-1	-	TGCGCCAGCAGCTTAGCTGGACAATGGGAGCAGTTCTTC	CASSLAGQWEQFF
TRBJ1-5	-	TRBV6-1	-	TGTGCCACCTTAAAAGGAGCCCGATTATCTCAGCCCCAGCATTTT	CATLKGARLSQPQHF
TRBJ2-1	TRBD1	TRBV19	-	TGTGCCAGTAGACCAGACAGGGGGCCTTACAATGAGCAGTTCTTC	CASRPDRGPYNEQFF
TRBJ2-1	TRBD2	TRBV6-5	-	TGTGCCAGCAGTTACCTAGCGGGAGTCTCCTACAATGAGCAGTTCTTC	CASSYLAGVSYNEQFF
TRBJ2-7	-	TRBV4-2	-	TGTGCCAGCAGACCTCTTTCGGGGAGGTACGAGCAGTACTTC	CASRPLSGRYEQYF
TRBJ1-5	-	TRBV2	-	TGTGCCAGCATTAGGACCCTAAGAGGGAGCAATCAGCCCCAGCATTTT	CASIRTLRGSNQPQHF
TRBJ2-1	TRBD2	TRBV7-9	-	TGTGCCAGCGGTATACAGCGGGAGGGGATATACAATGAGCAGTTCTTC	CASGIQREGIYNEQFF
TRBJ2-5	-	TRBV2	-	TGTGCCAGCAGACAGGGCGAGACCCAGTACTTC	CASRQGETQYF
TRBJ1-3	TRBD1	TRBV4-1	-	TGCGCCAGCAGCCACCATCCCGTCGGGACAGCTGGAAACACCATATATTTT	CASSHHPVGTAGNTIYF
TRBJ2-6	-	TRBV11-1	-	TGTGCCAGCAGCTATGGTCAATCTGGGGCCAACGTCCTGACTTTC	CASSYGQSGANVLTF
TRBJ2-1	-	TRBV5-4	-	TGTGCCAGCAGCTTGGGAGGCTATTACAATGAGCAGTTCTTC	CASSLGGYYNEQFF
TRBJ1-4	-	TRBV5-1	-	TGCGCCAGCAGCTTGGCGCCAGGTTCAAATGAAAAACTGTTTTTT	CASSLAPGSNEKLFF
TRBJ1-1	-	TRBV11-3	-	TGTGCCAGCAGCTTAAGGGGGAACACTGAAGCTTTCTTT	CASSLRGNTEAFF
TRBJ2-7	-	TRBV29-1	-	TGCAGCGTTGACGGGAAGGGGTACGAGCAGTACTTC	CSVDGKGYEQYF
TRBJ2-1	TRBD1	TRBV11-2	-	TGTGCCAGCAGCTTCTGGGGCAGGGGGCCGCCGGGGGAGCAGTTCTTC	CASSFWGRGPPGEQFF
TRBJ1-2	-	TRBV7-9	once	TGTGCCAGCAGCTTAGCGAGGTCGGGAGGCTACACCTTC	CASSLARSGGYTF
TRBJ2-5	TRBD2	TRBV10-3	-	TGTGCCATCAGTGAGTCTGTAACTAGCGGGCGCAAGCAAGAGACCCAGTACTTC	CAISESVTSGRKQETQYF
TRBJ2-1	TRBD2	TRBV19	-	TGTGCCAGTAGTATAACTAGCGGGAGAATTGTCTACAATGAGCAGTTCTTC	CASSITSGRIVYNEQFF
TRBJ2-5	-	TRBV10-3	-	TGTGCCATCAGTGATAGGGGGGCCCAAGAGACCCAGTACTTC	CAISDRGAQETQYF
TRBJ2-1	TRBD2	TRBV28	few	TGTGCCAGCAGTGAAATAGCGGGAGTTGGCAATGAGCAGTTCTTC	CASSEIAGVGNEQFF
TRBJ1-1	-	TRBV14	-	TGTGCCAGCAGCCATTACCTAGGGCGGGCTGAAGCTTTCTTT	CASSHYLGRAEAFF
TRBJ2-3	-	TRBV10-3	-	TGTGCCATCAGTGGGGGCCAGGCTAGCAACCTCGCAGATACGCAGTATTTT	CAISGGQASNLADTQYF
TRBJ2-2	TRBD2	TRBV4-1	-	TGCGCCAGCAGCCAGACGGGAGGGCCGACCGGGGAGCTGTTTTTT	CASSQTGGPTGELFF
TRBJ1-2	-	TRBV5-6	-	TGTGCCAGCAGCCCCGCTAGTGTTAGGTATGGCTACACCTTC	CASSPASVRYGYTF
TRBJ2-3	TRBD1	TRBV5-4	-	TGTGCCAGCACCCCGACCGGGACAGGGAACACAGATACGCAGTATTTT	CASTPTGTGNTDTQYF
TRBJ1-1	-	TRBV19	-	TGTGCCAGTAGTCCCCTCGACAGGACGAACACTGAAGCTTTCTTT	CASSPLDRTNTEAFF
TRBJ1-1	-	TRBV29-1	-	TGCAGCGTTAATTCCCAGGGATTGGGCACTGAAGCTTTCTTT	CSVNSQGLGTEAFF
TRBJ1-2	TRBD1	TRBV19	-	TGTGCCAGTAGGAGGGACAGTTATAACTATGGCTACACCTTC	CASRRDSYNYGYTF
TRBJ2-7	-	TRBV11-2	-	TGTGCCAGCACCAGAGGACGACTCGACGAGCAGTACTTC	CASTRGRLDEQYF
TRBJ2-2	-	TRBV11-1	-	TGTGCCAGCAGCCAATTTAGGTCCGGGGAGCTGTTTTTT	CASSQFRSGELFF